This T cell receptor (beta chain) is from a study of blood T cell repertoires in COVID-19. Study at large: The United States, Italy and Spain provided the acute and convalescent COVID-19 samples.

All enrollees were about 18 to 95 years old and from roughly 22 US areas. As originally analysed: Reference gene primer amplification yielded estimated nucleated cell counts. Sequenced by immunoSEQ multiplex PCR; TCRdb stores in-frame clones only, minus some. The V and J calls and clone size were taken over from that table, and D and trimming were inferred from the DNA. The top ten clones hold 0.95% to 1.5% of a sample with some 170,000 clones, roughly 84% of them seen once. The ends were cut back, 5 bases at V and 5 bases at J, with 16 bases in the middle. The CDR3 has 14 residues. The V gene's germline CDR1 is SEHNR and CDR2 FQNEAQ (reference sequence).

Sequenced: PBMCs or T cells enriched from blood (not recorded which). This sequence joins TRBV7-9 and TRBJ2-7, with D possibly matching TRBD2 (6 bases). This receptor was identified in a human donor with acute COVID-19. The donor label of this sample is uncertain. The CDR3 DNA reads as TGTGCCAGCAGCCCGCGACTAGAGCCACACGAGCAGTACTTC. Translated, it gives CASSPRLEPHEQYF.